The rows below give T cell receptor beta chains drawn from one sample of a study of radiotherapy plus CTLA-4 blockade in lung cancer. Only in-frame clones appear in the TCRdb table, and some are missing; sequencing was by immunoSEQ multiplex PCR. The sample records about 82,000 clones, roughly 70% being singletons. This specimen was peripheral blood, taken from a patient treated with radiotherapy plus ipilimumab. The source is a human donor with non-small cell lung cancer that progressed on radiotherapy plus ipilimumab. CDR3s include the opening cysteine and the closing phenylalanine or tryptophan.

V gene: TRBV7-2; J gene: TRBJ1-1; CDR3 protein: CASSLSMVGTEAFF
V gene: TRBV5-6; J gene: TRBJ1-1; CDR3 protein: CASRFRDRLEAFF
V gene: TRBV7-9; J gene: TRBJ2-3; CDR3 protein: CASSETGTSTDTQYF
V gene: TRBV7-3; J gene: TRBJ1-3; CDR3 protein: CASSSQGAGGNTIYF
V gene: TRBV7-9; J gene: TRBJ2-2; CDR3 protein: CASSFAGGGELFF
V gene: TRBV7-2; J gene: TRBJ2-5; CDR3 protein: CASSNSGASETQYF
V gene: TRBV9; J gene: TRBJ2-1; CDR3 protein: CASSAAAPTYNEQFF
V gene: TRBV7-9; J gene: TRBJ2-5; CDR3 protein: CASSLGIPGGETQYF
V gene: TRBV19; J gene: TRBJ2-3; CDR3 protein: CASARGAASTDTQYF
V gene: TRBV5-5; J gene: TRBJ2-7; CDR3 protein: CASSSGGSYEQYF
V gene: TRBV11-1; J gene: TRBJ2-5; CDR3 protein: CASSLPGQGEETQYF
V gene: TRBV14; J gene: TRBJ2-1; CDR3 protein: CASSQAGTGNINEQFF
V gene: TRBV7-7; J gene: TRBJ2-5; CDR3 protein: CASSLGGGLQETQYF
V gene: TRBV9; J gene: TRBJ2-1; CDR3 protein: CASSQAGSYSYNEQFF
V gene: TRBV5-4; J gene: TRBJ1-2; CDR3 protein: CASSAGVYGYTF
V gene: TRBV2; J gene: TRBJ1-2; CDR3 protein: CASRADRGRVNGYTF
V gene: TRBV6-4; J gene: TRBJ1-5; CDR3 protein: CASTKRQSQHF
V gene: TRBV11-2; J gene: TRBJ2-7; CDR3 protein: CASRWTGRKNEQYF
V gene: TRBV13; J gene: TRBJ2-3; CDR3 protein: CASSLEANTQYF
V gene: TRBV20-1; J gene: TRBJ1-2; CDR3 protein: CSARVGGYTF
V gene: TRBV2; J gene: TRBJ2-5; CDR3 protein: CASSAGLAGQETQYF
V gene: TRBV27; J gene: TRBJ1-5; CDR3 protein: CASSSGGSQPQHF
V gene: TRBV20-1; J gene: TRBJ2-1; CDR3 protein: CSAREFPEQFF
V gene: TRBV4-3; J gene: TRBJ1-2; CDR3 protein: CASSQDMGRLDGYTF
V gene: TRBV7-6; J gene: TRBJ2-1; CDR3 protein: CASSLGEAYNEQFF
V gene: TRBV2; J gene: TRBJ1-1; CDR3 protein: CASSVFLEAEAFF
V gene: TRBV7-2; J gene: TRBJ1-2; CDR3 protein: CASSSGSGGTGVFGYTF
V gene: TRBV9; J gene: TRBJ2-3; CDR3 protein: CASSPGRGTTDTQYF
V gene: TRBV10-3; J gene: TRBJ1-2; CDR3 protein: CAISSGTARYGYTF
V gene: TRBV2; J gene: TRBJ1-4; CDR3 protein: CASSKGGEKLFF
V gene: TRBV4-1; J gene: TRBJ2-3; CDR3 protein: CASSQVELAGGGSDTQYF
V gene: TRBV6-5; J gene: TRBJ1-1; CDR3 protein: CASSLTGFMNTEAFF
V gene: TRBV14; J gene: TRBJ2-7; CDR3 protein: CASSPSGPGEQYF
V gene: TRBV10-1; J gene: TRBJ1-1; CDR3 protein: CASRGRTEAFF
V gene: TRBV7-6; J gene: TRBJ2-2; CDR3 protein: CASSLYSGGTGELFF
V gene: TRBV28; J gene: TRBJ1-1; CDR3 protein: CASSLEWDMNTEAFF
V gene: TRBV2; J gene: TRBJ1-1; CDR3 protein: CASKAGKNTEAFF
V gene: TRBV11-3; J gene: TRBJ2-1; CDR3 protein: CASSLGGDREQFF
V gene: TRBV5-5; J gene: TRBJ2-7; CDR3 protein: CASSHGQGFYEQYF
V gene: TRBV5-1; J gene: TRBJ2-7; CDR3 protein: CASSYSGLAGAGEQYF
V gene: TRBV6-5; J gene: TRBJ1-1; CDR3 protein: CASSSGGYDTEAFF
V gene: TRBV11-1; J gene: TRBJ2-1; CDR3 protein: CASSLAASLYNEQFF
V gene: TRBV10-2; J gene: TRBJ2-1; CDR3 protein: CASRWDYSNEQFF
V gene: TRBV28; J gene: TRBJ1-2; CDR3 protein: CASSLPRANYGYTF
V gene: TRBV6-1; J gene: TRBJ2-1; CDR3 protein: CASSVAYNEQFF